These T cell receptor beta chains were read from a single sample in a study of blood T cell repertoires in COVID-19. Sequenced by immunoSEQ multiplex PCR; TCRdb stores in-frame clones only, minus some. The table includes approximately 300,000 clones, approximately 86% detected once. Sequenced input: peripheral blood. The receptors originated from a man in his late teens or twenties with active or convalescent COVID-19. The CDR3 runs from the conserved cysteine through the conserved F or W. The D gene is left open where the match is weak. A clone size is listed for some rows: how often the clone was seen (once, few, many), or a class if it is expanded.

J gene,D gene,V gene,clone size,CDR3 protein,CDR3 DNA
TRBJ2-1,TRBD2,TRBV5-4,-,CASSTLAGAGNEQFF,TGTGCCAGCAGTACCCTAGCGGGAGCTGGGAATGAGCAGTTCTTC
TRBJ2-4,TRBD2,TRBV15,few,CATSRSQRGAWGNIQYF,TGTGCCACCAGCCGGAGTCAGCGGGGGGCATGGGGAAACATTCAGTACTTC
TRBJ2-7,TRBD2,TRBV11-2,-,CASSSTPGTSGDTYEQYF,TGTGCCAGCAGCTCAACTCCCGGGACTAGCGGAGATACCTACGAGCAGTACTTC
TRBJ1-5,-,TRBV29-1,-,CSVAGGSNQPQHF,TGCAGCGTTGCAGGCGGGAGCAATCAGCCCCAGCATTTT
TRBJ2-7,TRBD2,TRBV7-9,-,CAPPGLAGGPSSYEQYF,TGTGCCCCTCCGGGACTAGCGGGAGGGCCCTCTTCGTACGAGCAGTACTTC
TRBJ2-7,-,TRBV7-9,few,CASSPNRVWEQYF,TGTGCCAGCAGCCCAAACAGGGTTTGGGAGCAGTACTTC
TRBJ2-7,TRBD1,TRBV18,-,CASSPWDSPYEQYF,TGTGCCAGCTCACCGTGGGACAGTCCCTACGAGCAGTACTTC
TRBJ2-1,-,TRBV2,-,CASSLASRRNNEQFF,TGTGCCAGCAGTCTAGCTAGCCGGAGGAACAATGAGCAGTTCTTC
TRBJ2-5,-,TRBV29-1,once,CSARGRETQYF,TGCAGCGCACGGGGAAGGGAGACCCAGTACTTC
TRBJ1-5,-,TRBV7-9,-,CASSLDSYSNQPQHF,TGTGCCAGCAGCTTAGACAGCTATAGCAATCAGCCCCAGCATTTT
TRBJ2-5,TRBD2,TRBV15,few,CATSRDPPLAGGYQETQYF,TGTGCCACCAGCAGAGATCCCCCTCTAGCGGGGGGGTATCAAGAGACCCAGTACTTC
TRBJ2-7,TRBD1,TRBV19,-,CASSSRQGYEQYF,TGTGCCAGTAGTTCCCGACAGGGCTACGAGCAGTACTTC
TRBJ1-2,-,TRBV19,-,CASSIESRSTAYGYTF,TGTGCCAGTAGTATAGAATCCAGGTCTACAGCCTATGGCTACACCTTC
TRBJ2-3,-,TRBV11-2,-,CASSLGSGDTQYF,TGTGCCAGCAGCTTAGGGAGTGGGGATACGCAGTATTTT
TRBJ1-2,-,TRBV7-9,-,CASSYSTDLYGYTF,TGTGCCAGCAGCTACTCGACAGACCTCTATGGCTACACCTTC
TRBJ1-1,TRBD1,TRBV29-1,-,CSVIPAGTGYRTEAFF,TGCAGCGTTATCCCGGCCGGGACAGGGTACCGGACTGAAGCTTTCTTT
TRBJ1-1,-,TRBV18,-,CASSPTGTEAFF,TGTGCCAGCTCACCGACGGGCACTGAAGCTTTCTTT
TRBJ2-7,-,TRBV19,-,CASSMRTTYEQYF,TGTGCCAGTAGTATGAGGACAACCTACGAGCAGTACTTC
TRBJ1-3,TRBD1,TRBV28,-,CASSWDSDSGNTIYF,TGTGCCAGCAGTTGGGACAGCGATTCTGGAAACACCATATATTTT
TRBJ2-2,-,TRBV21-1,-,CASSPHTWGQGACTGELFF,-
TRBJ2-7,-,TRBV7-9,-,CASSSLLLEQYF,TGTGCCAGCAGCTCCCTCCTCCTCGAGCAGTACTTC
TRBJ2-1,TRBD1,TRBV7-9,-,CASSDRDRGLNNEQFF,TGTGCCAGCAGCGACCGGGACAGGGGGCTCAACAATGAGCAGTTCTTC
TRBJ2-7,-,TRBV27,-,CASSFSSMGEQYF,TGTGCCAGCAGTTTTTCTAGCATGGGCGAGCAGTACTTC
TRBJ2-7,TRBD1,TRBV11-3,-,CASSHGTGGTSSYEQYF,TGTGCCAGCAGCCACGGGACAGGGGGCACGAGCTCCTACGAGCAGTACTTC
TRBJ2-2,TRBD2,TRBV6-5,once,CASSWGTRGTGELFF,TGTGCCAGCAGTTGGGGGACTAGGGGCACCGGGGAGCTGTTTTTT
TRBJ2-2,TRBD2,TRBV28,few,CASSLGTSDTGELFF,TGTGCCAGCAGTTTAGGGACTAGCGACACCGGGGAGCTGTTTTTT
TRBJ1-2,-,TRBV29-1,-,CSVEPRGGYTF,TGCAGCGTTGAACCCAGAGGGGGCTACACCTTC
TRBJ1-2,-,TRBV7-9,-,CASSPDRGVGEDYTF,TGTGCCAGCAGCCCAGACCGGGGGGTGGGGGAAGACTACACCTTC
TRBJ2-1,-,TRBV28,-,CASPAYNEQFF,TGTGCCAGCCCGGCCTACAATGAGCAGTTCTTC
TRBJ2-3,-,TRBV4-1,-,CASSQRQRTDTQYF,TGCGCCAGCAGCCAACGACAGCGAACAGATACGCAGTATTTT
TRBJ2-7,-,TRBV20-1,-,CSASYTYEQYF,TGCAGTGCTTCTTATACCTACGAGCAGTACTTC
TRBJ2-1,-,TRBV3-1/TRBV3-2,-,CASSQIRGDTVNEQFF,TGTGCCAGCAGCCAAATTCGGGGGGACACGGTCAATGAGCAGTTCTTC
TRBJ1-5,-,TRBV7-2,-,CASSPVPGSNQPQHF,TGTGCCAGCAGCCCAGTCCCGGGAAGCAATCAGCCCCAGCATTTT
TRBJ2-7,-,TRBV28,-,CASSTYYEQYF,TGTGCCAGCAGTACTTACTACGAGCAGTACTTC
TRBJ2-5,-,TRBV6-5,once,CASSPPRQIQETQYF,TGTGCCAGCAGCCCACCCAGGCAGATTCAAGAGACCCAGTACTTC
TRBJ1-2,-,TRBV13,-,CASSLGRGRSYTF,TGTGCCAGCAGCTTAGGACGGGGTAGGAGCTACACCTTC
TRBJ1-6,-,TRBV18,-,CASSPSLPGDSPLHF,TGTGCCAGCTCACCAAGTCTGCCAGGGGATTCACCCCTCCACTTT
TRBJ1-1,TRBD1,TRBV27,-,CASSLNRGNTEAFF,TGTGCCAGCAGTTTAAACAGGGGTAACACTGAAGCTTTCTTT
TRBJ1-3,TRBD1,TRBV28,-,CASSTPGQGFNTIYF,TGTGCCAGCAGTACTCCGGGACAGGGGTTTAACACCATATATTTT
TRBJ1-5,-,TRBV15,-,CATSSRRQPQHF,TGTGCCACCAGCAGTAGAAGACAGCCCCAGCATTTT
TRBJ2-5,-,TRBV14,-,CASSQPGALETQYF,TGTGCCAGCAGCCAGCCAGGGGCTTTGGAGACCCAGTACTTC
TRBJ1-4,-,TRBV19,-,CASSTVSATNEKLFF,TGTGCCAGTAGTACCGTTTCTGCAACTAATGAAAAACTGTTTTTT
TRBJ2-3,TRBD2,TRBV4-1,-,CASKRLAGGRDTQYF,TGCGCCAGCAAGCGACTAGCGGGAGGGAGAGATACGCAGTATTTT
TRBJ2-5,TRBD1,TRBV7-9,many,CASSPRTGVGETQYF,TGTGCCAGCAGCCCTCGGACAGGGGTCGGAGAGACCCAGTACTTC
TRBJ1-5,-,TRBV5-1,-,CASSLEPNNQPQHF,TGCGCCAGCAGCTTGGAGCCGAACAATCAGCCCCAGCATTTT
TRBJ2-1,TRBD2,TRBV7-2,-,CASSLRSSGGNEQFF,TGTGCCAGCAGCTTAAGGTCTAGCGGGGGCAATGAGCAGTTCTTC
TRBJ2-1,TRBD1,TRBV5-4,-,CASSWGRGQGEQFF,TGTGCCAGCAGCTGGGGCAGGGGGCAAGGTGAGCAGTTCTTC
TRBJ1-1,TRBD1,TRBV15,once,CATRKQGVETEAFF,TGTGCCACCAGAAAACAGGGGGTAGAGACTGAAGCTTTCTTT
TRBJ2-3,TRBD2,TRBV7-6,-,CASSSSGGTDTQYF,TGTGCCAGCAGCTCTAGCGGGGGAACAGATACGCAGTATTTT
TRBJ2-7,-,TRBV19,-,CASSNKGRADEQYF,TGTGCCAGTAGTAACAAAGGCAGGGCGGACGAGCAGTACTTC
TRBJ2-1,TRBD2,TRBV28,once,CASRLLASGYNEQFF,TGTGCCAGCAGACTCTTGGCTAGCGGGTACAATGAGCAGTTCTTC
TRBJ2-3,TRBD1,TRBV9,-,CASSPRTGSADTQYF,TGTGCCAGCAGCCCGAGGACAGGGTCGGCAGATACGCAGTATTTT
TRBJ1-1,TRBD1,TRBV7-2,-,CASSSGQGMNTEAFF,TGTGCCAGCAGCTCGGGACAGGGCATGAACACTGAAGCTTTCTTT
TRBJ2-1,-,TRBV6-1,-,CASSDGRGTYNEQFF,TGTGCCAGCAGTGATGGAAGGGGCACCTACAATGAGCAGTTCTTC
TRBJ1-2,-,TRBV2,-,CASSEPGDNYGYTF,TGTGCCAGCAGTGAGCCAGGGGATAACTATGGCTACACCTTC
TRBJ1-2,-,TRBV19,-,CASTPYGGFLGYTF,TGTGCCAGTACTCCCTACGGGGGGTTCCTTGGCTACACCTTC